This T cell receptor (beta chain) was captured by sequencing in a study of T cell changes during pregnancy in multiple sclerosis. Data came from immunoSEQ multiplex PCR; TCRdb stores just in-frame clones and leaves some out. The sample shows tens of thousands of clones, 70% to 90% of them seen only once. Germline assignment: CDR1 SGHRS and CDR2 YFSETQ. The CDR3 has 14 amino acids. With V trimmed by 3 bases and J by 3 bases, 4 bases remained unmatched. The TCR was taken from a female donor with multiple sclerosis, enrolled in a pregnancy study. The sequencing here drew on peripheral blood, taken before pregnancy. The rearrangement uses TRBV5-1 and TRBJ2-7; 9 nucleotides align to TRBD2. The CDR3 reads CASSWERGDYEQYF. CDR3 coding DNA: TGCGCCAGCAGCTGGGAGCGGGGGGACTACGAGCAGTACTTC.